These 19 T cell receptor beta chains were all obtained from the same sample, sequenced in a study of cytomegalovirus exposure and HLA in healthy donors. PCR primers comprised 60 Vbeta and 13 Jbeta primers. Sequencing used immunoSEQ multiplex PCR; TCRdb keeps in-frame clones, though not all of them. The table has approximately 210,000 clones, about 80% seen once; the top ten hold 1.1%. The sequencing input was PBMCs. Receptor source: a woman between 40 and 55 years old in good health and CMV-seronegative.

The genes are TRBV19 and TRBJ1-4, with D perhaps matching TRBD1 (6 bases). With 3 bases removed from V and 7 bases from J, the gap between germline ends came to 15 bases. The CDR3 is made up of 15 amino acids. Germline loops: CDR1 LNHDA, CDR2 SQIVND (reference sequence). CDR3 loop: CASSIGEGVGEKLFF. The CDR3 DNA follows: TGTGCCAGTAGTATTGGAGAGGGGGTCGGTGAAAAACTGTTTTTT.

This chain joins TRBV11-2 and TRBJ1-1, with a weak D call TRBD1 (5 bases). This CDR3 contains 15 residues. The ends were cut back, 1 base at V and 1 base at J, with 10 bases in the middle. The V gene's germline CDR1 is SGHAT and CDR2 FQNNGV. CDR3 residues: CASSLAGLRNTEAFF. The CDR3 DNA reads TGTGCCAGCAGCTTAGCAGGGTTAAGGAACACTGAAGCTTTCTTT.

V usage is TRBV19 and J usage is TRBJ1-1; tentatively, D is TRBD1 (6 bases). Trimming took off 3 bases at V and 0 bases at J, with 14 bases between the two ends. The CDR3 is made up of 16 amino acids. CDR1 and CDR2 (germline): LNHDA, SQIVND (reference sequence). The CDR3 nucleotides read TGTGCCAGTAGTATTCATTTGGGGGCTATGAACACTGAAGCTTTCTTT. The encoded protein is CASSIHLGAMNTEAFF. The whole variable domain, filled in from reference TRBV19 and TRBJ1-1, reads DGGITQSPKYLFRKEGQNVTLSCEQNLNHDAMYWYRQDPGQGLRLIYYSQIVNDFQKGDIAEGYSVSREKKESFPLTVTSAQKNPTAFYLCASSIHLGAMNTEAFFGQGTRLTVV.

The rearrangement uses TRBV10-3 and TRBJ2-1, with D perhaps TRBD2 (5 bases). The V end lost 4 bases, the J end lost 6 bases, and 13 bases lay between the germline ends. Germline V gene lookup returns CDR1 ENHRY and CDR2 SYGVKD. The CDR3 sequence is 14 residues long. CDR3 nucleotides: TGTGCCATCAGTGCGGGGAGTCATAGCAATGAGCAGTTCTTC. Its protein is CAISAGSHSNEQFF.

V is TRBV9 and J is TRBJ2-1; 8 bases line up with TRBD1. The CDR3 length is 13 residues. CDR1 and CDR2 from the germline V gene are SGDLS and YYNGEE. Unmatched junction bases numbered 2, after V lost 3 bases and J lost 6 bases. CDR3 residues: CASSAGQGNEQFF. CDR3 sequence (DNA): TGTGCCAGCAGCGCCGGACAGGGCAATGAGCAGTTCTTC.

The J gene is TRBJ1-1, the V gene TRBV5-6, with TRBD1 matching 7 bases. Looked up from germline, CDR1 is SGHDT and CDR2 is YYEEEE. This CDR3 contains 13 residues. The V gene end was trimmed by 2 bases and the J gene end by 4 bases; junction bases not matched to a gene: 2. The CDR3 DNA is TGTGCCAGCAGCTTAAACAGGGGCACTGAAGCTTTCTTT. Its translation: CASSLNRGTEAFF.

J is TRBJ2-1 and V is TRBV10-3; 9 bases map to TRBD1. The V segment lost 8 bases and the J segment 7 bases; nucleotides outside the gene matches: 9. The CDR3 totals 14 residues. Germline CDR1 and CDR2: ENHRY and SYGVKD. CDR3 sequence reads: CAIEGQGGGNEQFF. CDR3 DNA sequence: TGTGCCATCGAGGGACAGGGAGGTGGTAATGAGCAGTTCTTC.

CDR3 sequence reads: CASSPAPRQPQHF. The CDR3 nucleotides are TGTGCCAGCAGTCCTGCCCCGAGGCAGCCCCAGCATTTT. The chain has TRBV5-8 and TRBJ1-5; D not certain. Germline-derived CDR1 and CDR2 are SGHTS and YDEGEE. Trimming shortened V by 5 bases and J by 7 bases, and 13 bases separated the two germline ends. The CDR3 covers 13 residues.

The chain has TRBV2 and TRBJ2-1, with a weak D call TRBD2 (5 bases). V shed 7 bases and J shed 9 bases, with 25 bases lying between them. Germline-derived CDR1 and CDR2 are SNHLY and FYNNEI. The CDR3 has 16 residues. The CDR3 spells CASTQMGGRGNSEQFF. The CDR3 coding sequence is TGTGCCAGCACCCAGATGGGTGGGAGAGGTAATAGTGAGCAGTTCTTC.

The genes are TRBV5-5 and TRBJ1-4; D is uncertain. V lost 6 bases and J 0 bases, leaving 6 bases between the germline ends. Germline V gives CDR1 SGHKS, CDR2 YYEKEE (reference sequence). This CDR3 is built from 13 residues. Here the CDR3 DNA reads TGTGCCAGCAAGCATGCAACTAATGAAAAACTGTTTTTT. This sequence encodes CASKHATNEKLFF.

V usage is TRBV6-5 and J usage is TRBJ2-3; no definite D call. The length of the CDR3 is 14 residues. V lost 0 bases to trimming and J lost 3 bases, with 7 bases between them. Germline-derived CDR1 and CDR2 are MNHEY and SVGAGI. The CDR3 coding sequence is TGTGCCAGCAGTTACTCGAGGCGAACAGATACGCAGTATTTT. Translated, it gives CASSYSRRTDTQYF.

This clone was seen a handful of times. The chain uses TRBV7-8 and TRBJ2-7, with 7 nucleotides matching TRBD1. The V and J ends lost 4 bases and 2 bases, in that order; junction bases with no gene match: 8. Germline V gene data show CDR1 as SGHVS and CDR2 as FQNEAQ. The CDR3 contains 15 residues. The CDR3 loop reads CASSWNRGRTYEQYF. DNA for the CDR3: TGTGCCAGCAGCTGGAACAGGGGCAGGACCTACGAGCAGTACTTC. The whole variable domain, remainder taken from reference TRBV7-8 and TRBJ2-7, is GAGVSQSPRYKVAKRGQDVALRCDPISGHVSLFWYQQALGQGPEFLTYFQNEAQLDKSGLPSDRFFAERPEGSVSTLKIQRTQQEDSAVYLCASSWNRGRTYEQYFGPGTRLTVT.

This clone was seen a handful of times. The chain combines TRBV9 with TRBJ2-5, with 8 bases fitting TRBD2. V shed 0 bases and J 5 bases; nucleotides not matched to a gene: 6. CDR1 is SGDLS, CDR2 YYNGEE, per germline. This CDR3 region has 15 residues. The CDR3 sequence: CASSVGGREAETQYF. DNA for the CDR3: TGTGCCAGCAGCGTAGGAGGGCGGGAGGCGGAGACCCAGTACTTC.

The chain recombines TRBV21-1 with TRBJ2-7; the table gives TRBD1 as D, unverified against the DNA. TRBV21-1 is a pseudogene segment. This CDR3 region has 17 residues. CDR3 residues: CASSNRTGNYIVGEQYV. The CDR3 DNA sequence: TGTGCCTCCTCAAATCGGACAGGGAATTATATCGTGGGCGAGCAGTACGTC.

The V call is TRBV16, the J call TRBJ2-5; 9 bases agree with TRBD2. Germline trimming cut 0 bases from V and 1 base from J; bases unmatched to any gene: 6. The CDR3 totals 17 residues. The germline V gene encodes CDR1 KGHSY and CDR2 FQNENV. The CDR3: CASSQSPGGRAQETQYF. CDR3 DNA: TGTGCCAGCAGCCAATCTCCGGGCGGGAGGGCCCAAGAGACCCAGTACTTC.

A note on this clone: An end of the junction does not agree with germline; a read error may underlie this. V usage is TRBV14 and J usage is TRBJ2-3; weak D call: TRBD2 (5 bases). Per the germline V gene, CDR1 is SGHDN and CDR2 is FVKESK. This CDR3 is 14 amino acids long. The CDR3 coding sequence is TGTGCCAGCAGTCAAGAGCGGTACACAGATACGCAGTATTTT. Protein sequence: CASSQERYTDTQYF.

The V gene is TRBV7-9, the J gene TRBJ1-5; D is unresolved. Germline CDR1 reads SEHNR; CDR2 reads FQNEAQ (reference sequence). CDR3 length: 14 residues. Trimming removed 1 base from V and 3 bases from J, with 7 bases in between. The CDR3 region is CASSLEQPNQPQHF. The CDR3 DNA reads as TGTGCCAGCAGCTTAGAACAGCCCAATCAGCCCCAGCATTTT. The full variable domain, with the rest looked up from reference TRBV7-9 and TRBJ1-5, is DTGVSQNPRHKITKRGQNVTFRCDPISEHNRLYWYRQTLGQGPEFLTYFQNEAQLEKSRLLSDRFSAERPKGSFSTLEIQRTEQGDSAMYLCASSLEQPNQPQHFGDGTRLSIL.

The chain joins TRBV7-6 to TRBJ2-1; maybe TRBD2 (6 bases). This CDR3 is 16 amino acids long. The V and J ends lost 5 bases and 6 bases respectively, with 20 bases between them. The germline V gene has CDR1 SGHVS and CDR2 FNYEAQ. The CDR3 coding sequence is TGTGCCAGCAGCCCCCGAAGGCCTGCGGGACTCAATGAGCAGTTCTTC. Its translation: CASSPRRPAGLNEQFF.

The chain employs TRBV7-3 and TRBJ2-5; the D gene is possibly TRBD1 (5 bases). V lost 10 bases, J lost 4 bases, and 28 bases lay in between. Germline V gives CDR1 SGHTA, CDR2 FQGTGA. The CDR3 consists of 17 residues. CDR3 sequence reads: CAIDPFKQGSGRETQYF. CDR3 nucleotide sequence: TGTGCCATCGATCCTTTTAAACAAGGCTCAGGGCGAGAGACCCAGTACTTC.